The 30 T cell receptor beta chains in this list originate from one sample, sequenced in a study of blood T cell repertoires in COVID-19. Clones were sequenced by immunoSEQ multiplex PCR, and TCRdb holds only the in-frame ones, with some missing. Of 200,000 or so clones in the sample, 80% to 85% were seen once. Sequenced: PBMCs or T cells enriched from blood (not recorded which). All receptors derive from a man aged 35 to 55 who had recovered from COVID-19.

The V call is TRBV3-1 (or the pseudogene TRBV3-2), the J call TRBJ1-5; 8 bases align to TRBD1. Germline V gene sequence: CDR1 LGHDT, CDR2 YNNKEL (reference sequence). Trimming removed 5 bases from V and 4 bases from J; junction bases left unmatched: 4. This CDR3 has 14 residues. The CDR3 loop reads CASSSTGGNQPQHF. The CDR3 DNA follows: TGTGCCAGCAGCTCAACAGGGGGGAATCAGCCCCAGCATTTT.

For this clone: This may stem from a read error, because a much larger clone lies one nucleotide away. The V and J genes are TRBV6-4 and TRBJ2-2; 10 positions agree with TRBD1. This CDR3 is built from 15 residues. V was clipped by 6 bases and J by 3 bases; unmatched bases: 4. Germline loops: CDR1 MRHNA, CDR2 SNTAGT. This CDR3 reads CASSSGTGDTGELFF. CDR3 nucleotides: TGTGCCAGCAGCTCCGGGACAGGGGACACCGGGGAGCTGTTTTTT.

The rearrangement joins TRBV28 to TRBJ1-2; possible D gene TRBD1, 6 bases. CDR3 size: 13 residues. CDR1 and CDR2 (germline): MDHEN, SYDVKM. V lost 6 bases to trimming and J lost 4 bases, with 12 bases between them. The chain's CDR3 is CASRGGRVYGYTF. CDR3 bases: TGTGCCAGCAGGGGGGGGCGCGTCTATGGCTACACCTTC.

The chain carries TRBV6-5 and TRBJ2-2; perhaps TRBD2 as D (7 bases). The germline V and J ends were trimmed by 0 bases and 5 bases, with 13 bases remaining between them. Looked up from germline, CDR1 is MNHEY and CDR2 is SVGAGI. The CDR3 spans 16 residues. In DNA form, the CDR3 reads TGTGCCAGCAGTTACTCAGGGGGGGGGCTGACCGGGGAGCTGTTTTTT. This sequence encodes CASSYSGGGLTGELFF.

The gene calls are TRBV19 and TRBJ1-2, with D possibly being TRBD1 (5 bases). Deletions cut 3 bases from V and 6 bases from J, with 14 bases between. Per germline, CDR1 LNHDA and CDR2 SQIVND (reference sequence). The CDR3 consists of 14 residues. This CDR3 is CASSIRQGMDGYTF. CDR3 bases: TGTGCCAGTAGTATCCGCCAGGGTATGGATGGCTACACCTTC.

The chain joins TRBV6-5 to TRBJ1-2; no reliable D call. The CDR3 covers 14 residues. The germline V gene has CDR1 MNHEY and CDR2 SVGAGI. Trimming stripped 1 base from V and 5 bases from J, with 11 bases between. This CDR3 is CASSYWQDQYGYTF. The CDR3 DNA sequence: TGTGCCAGCAGTTACTGGCAGGATCAATATGGCTACACCTTC.

The CDR3 nucleotides read TGTGCCAGCAGCTTGCCAGATTTCTACGAGCAGTACTTC. It specifies CASSLPDFYEQYF. The J gene is TRBJ2-7, the V gene TRBV5-4; D is ambiguous. The germline V and J ends were trimmed by 1 base and 3 bases, with 8 bases remaining between them. This CDR3 has 13 amino acids. Per the germline V gene, CDR1 is SGHNT and CDR2 is YYREEE (reference sequence). Drawing the rest from reference TRBV5-4 and TRBJ2-7, the complete variable domain is ETGVTQSPTHLIKTRGQQVTLRCSSQSGHNTVSWYQQALGQGPQFIFQYYREEENGRGNFPPRFSGLQFPNYSSELNVNALELDDSALYLCASSLPDFYEQYFGPGTRLTVT.

This sequence joins TRBV7-2 and TRBJ1-1; a possible D gene is TRBD1 (5 bases). Trimming cost V 2 bases and J 1 base, with 11 bases left between them. Germline assignment: CDR1 SGHTA and CDR2 FQGNSA. The CDR3 contains 15 residues. This chain's CDR3 is CASSLTTATNTEAFF. CDR3 nucleotide sequence: TGTGCCAGCAGCTTAACGACAGCGACGAACACTGAAGCTTTCTTT.

This clone was detected a few times. CDR3 amino acids: CASSLVGGSNIISPLHF. The CDR3 DNA follows: TGTGCCAGCAGCTTAGTGGGGGGAAGTAACATTATTTCACCCCTCCACTTT. The chain uses TRBV7-9 and TRBJ1-6, with D maybe TRBD1 (5 bases). Germline assignment: CDR1 SEHNR and CDR2 FQNEAQ (reference sequence). The CDR3 runs 17 residues. With 1 base removed from V and 9 bases from J, the gap between germline ends came to 19 bases.

This clone was observed once. The chain is built from TRBV5-4 and TRBJ2-3; 10 nucleotides agree with TRBD2. CDR3 length equals 15 residues. J was trimmed by 6 bases and V by 4 bases; bases with no gene match: 8. CDR1 is SGHNT, CDR2 YYREEE, per germline (reference sequence). CDR3 amino acids: CASSPERGGMDTQYF. The CDR3 region has the DNA TGTGCCAGCAGCCCGGAGCGGGGGGGCATGGATACGCAGTATTTT.

The genes are TRBV18 and TRBJ2-3; 10 positions match TRBD1. Germline V gene lookup returns CDR1 KGHSH and CDR2 LQKENI. V shed 6 bases and J 1 base; nucleotides not matched to a gene: 7. The CDR3 has 16 residues. DNA of the CDR3: TGTGCCAGCTCCCCCGACAGGGGGCTTGGCACAGATACGCAGTATTTT. This translates into CASSPDRGLGTDTQYF.

The V and J genes are TRBV27 and TRBJ1-1, with unresolved D. V was clipped by 3 bases and J by 1 base, with 12 bases between them. This CDR3 has 15 residues. Germline loops: CDR1 MNHEY, CDR2 SMNVEV (reference sequence). CDR3 DNA sequence: TGTGCCAGCAGTTTTGACCGGGAATCGAACACTGAAGCTTTCTTT. It is translated as CASSFDRESNTEAFF.

The genes are TRBV2 and TRBJ2-7; D uncertain. The CDR3 spans 11 residues. The germline V and J ends were trimmed by 7 bases and 0 bases, with 4 bases remaining between them. Germline V lookup: CDR1 SNHLY, CDR2 FYNNEI. CDR3 nucleotides: TGTGCCAGCATCTCCTCCTACGAGCAGTACTTC. Protein: CASISSYEQYF. Filled out from reference TRBV2 and TRBJ2-7, the complete variable domain reads EPEVTQTPSHQVTQMGQEVILRCVPISNHLYFYWYRQILGQKVEFLVSFYNNEISEKSEIFDDQFSVERPDGSNFTLKIRSTKLEDSAMYFCASISSYEQYFGPGTRLTVT.

This clone occurred once. The chain links TRBV10-3 to TRBJ1-4; D remains unclear. V lost 2 bases to trimming and J lost 4 bases, with 5 bases between them. The CDR3 covers 13 residues. Per the germline V gene, CDR1 is ENHRY and CDR2 is SYGVKD. Written as DNA, the CDR3 is TGTGCCATCAGTGAGGGACTTAATGAAAAACTGTTTTTT. Encoded protein: CAISEGLNEKLFF.

The gene calls are TRBV15 and TRBJ1-1, with D hard to call. Trimming left V 1 base short and J 0 bases short, with 6 bases between. The CDR3 spans 14 residues. The V gene's germline CDR1 is LNHNV and CDR2 YYDKDF (reference sequence). CDR3 coding DNA: TGTGCCACCAGCAGAGGACTAGTGAACACTGAAGCTTTCTTT. Its translation is CATSRGLVNTEAFF.

This rearrangement joins TRBV11-2 to TRBJ1-2; D possibly corresponds to TRBD1 (5 bases). CDR1 is SGHAT and CDR2 is FQNNGV in the germline V gene. Trimming pared 5 bases from V and 10 bases from J, leaving 26 bases between. This CDR3 comprises 16 residues. The CDR3 coding sequence is TGTGCCAGCAGCGAAGGGCTCCGCAGGGTTCGGGCCTCCTACACCTTC. It translates to CASSEGLRRVRASYTF.

V gene TRBV5-1 combines with J gene TRBJ1-2, with TRBD1 matching over 9 bases. V lost 7 bases and J lost 4; bases outside the gene matches: 11. The CDR3 length is 15 residues. Germline CDR1 SGHRS, CDR2 YFSETQ. The CDR3 here is CASRPGQGLLYGYTF. CDR3 nucleotides: TGCGCCAGCCGACCGGGACAGGGCCTACTCTATGGCTACACCTTC.

The J gene is TRBJ1-1, the V gene TRBV28; D is possibly TRBD1 (6 bases). CDR3 length: 14 residues. CDR1 and CDR2 (germline): MDHEN, SYDVKM. V lost 2 bases to trimming and J lost 6 bases, with 13 bases between them. The CDR3 spells CASSLNRAIPEAFF. CDR3 in DNA: TGTGCCAGCAGTTTAAACAGGGCGATCCCTGAAGCTTTCTTT.

V and J are TRBV7-8 and TRBJ2-7, with TRBD2 matching 9 bases. V lost 6 bases to trimming and J lost 4 bases; unmatched junction nucleotides: 4. This CDR3 contains 13 residues. Germline V lookup: CDR1 SGHVS, CDR2 FQNEAQ. CDR3 loop: CASRLAGQYEQYF. Here the CDR3 DNA reads TGTGCCAGCAGGCTAGCGGGGCAATACGAGCAGTACTTC.

The chain joins TRBV6-5 to TRBJ2-7, with D hard to call. The V end was cut by 1 base, the J end by 2 bases, with 9 bases between. CDR1 MNHEY and CDR2 SVGAGI come from the germline V gene. This CDR3 has 14 amino acids. The CDR3 nucleotides are TGTGCCAGCAGTTACTTCACGCGGCCCTACGAGCAGTACTTC. Residues: CASSYFTRPYEQYF.

The V and J genes are TRBV18 and TRBJ2-7, with a possible D match to TRBD1 (6 bases). The germline V gene has CDR1 KGHSH and CDR2 LQKENI. Trimming cost V 5 bases and J 0 bases, with 11 bases left between them. CDR3 size: 14 residues. The CDR3 protein is CASSLQGGSYEQYF. The DNA of the CDR3 is TGTGCCAGCTCATTACAGGGCGGCTCCTACGAGCAGTACTTC.

This clone showed up just a few times. The gene calls are TRBV7-8 and TRBJ2-1, with D unresolved. Germline assignment: CDR1 SGHVS and CDR2 FQNEAQ. This CDR3 has 11 amino acids. V was trimmed by 1 base and J by 8 bases, leaving 3 bases between them. The CDR3 DNA follows: TGTGCCAGCAGCTTAGTATATGAGCAGTTCTTC. The encoded protein is CASSLVYEQFF.

The V and J genes are TRBV3-1 (or the pseudogene TRBV3-2) and TRBJ1-2, with a weak D call TRBD1 (5 bases). Germline V gene data show CDR1 as LGHDT and CDR2 as YNNKEL (reference sequence). V lost 1 base and J lost 8, with 17 bases in between. This CDR3 is 15 amino acids long. This CDR3 is CASSQVVSGAQGYTF. The CDR3, as DNA: TGTGCCAGCAGCCAAGTGGTGAGCGGGGCTCAAGGCTACACCTTC.

This clone has more than one count but fewer than ten. The chain carries TRBV7-3 and TRBJ1-1; TRBD1 might be the D (6 bases). CDR1 SGHTA and CDR2 FQGTGA come from the germline V gene. CDR3 size: 13 residues. Trimming removed 6 bases at V and 4 bases at J, with 12 bases between. The CDR3 sequence: CASSTTGSTEAFF. The CDR3 DNA follows: TGTGCCAGCAGTACAACAGGGTCCACTGAAGCTTTCTTT.

This clone was detected a few times. V usage is TRBV3-1 (or the pseudogene TRBV3-2) and J usage is TRBJ1-2; D gene unclear. Trimming cost V 0 bases and J 8 bases, with 13 bases left between them. CDR3 length: 14 amino acids. Germline-derived CDR1 and CDR2 are LGHDT and YNNKEL (reference sequence). CDR3 loop: CASSQEGGSQGYTF. CDR3 in DNA: TGTGCCAGCAGCCAAGAAGGAGGGTCGCAAGGCTACACCTTC.

CDR3 DNA sequence: TGTGCCAGCAGCTTACAGGGGGCCTATAATTCACCCCTCCACTTT. Its protein is CASSLQGAYNSPLHF. The J gene is TRBJ1-6, the V gene TRBV5-4, with 8 positions matching TRBD1. Germline CDR1 reads SGHNT; CDR2 reads YYREEE (reference sequence). J lost 2 bases, V lost 2 bases, and 0 bases had no gene match. The CDR3 runs to 15 residues.

The rearrangement links TRBV11-1 to TRBJ2-3; TRBD2 might be the D (6 bases). This CDR3 is 13 amino acids long. The V gene lost 5 bases and the J gene lost 9 bases, with 15 bases spanning the gap. The germline V gene has CDR1 SGHAT and CDR2 FQDESV (reference sequence). CDR3: CASSRIRSGTQYF. The DNA for the CDR3 is TGTGCCAGCAGCCGCATACGTAGCGGAACGCAGTATTTT.

The V call is TRBV10-3, the J call TRBJ1-2; 7 bases line up with TRBD1. CDR1 is ENHRY, CDR2 SYGVKD, per germline. Trimming cost V 6 bases and J 8 bases; bases outside gene matches: 12. The CDR3 spans 14 residues. In DNA, the CDR3 is TGTGCCATCAGGACCCAAACAGGGGCCGACGGCTACACCTTC. Translating gives CAIRTQTGADGYTF.

The genes are TRBV20-1 and TRBJ1-6; no clear D. Per the germline V gene, CDR1 is DFQATT and CDR2 is SNEGSKA (reference sequence). The CDR3 is 16 residues long. The V and J ends lost 3 bases and 0 bases respectively, with 12 bases between them. For the CDR3, the DNA is TGCAGTGCTAGTTCGTCGAGGAGCTCCTATAATTCACCCCTCCACTTT. It specifies CSASSSRSSYNSPLHF.

This clone was detected once. The chain joins TRBV5-6 to TRBJ2-1; TRBD2 aligns across 10 bases. V lost 7 bases to trimming and J lost 4 bases; unmatched junction nucleotides: 11. The CDR3 covers 16 residues. Per germline, CDR1 SGHDT and CDR2 YYEEEE. CDR3 nucleotide sequence: TGTGCCAGCGGCATATCGACTAGCGGGCCGTACAATGAGCAGTTCTTC. This encodes CASGISTSGPYNEQFF.